Only a few counts were recorded for the clone carrying this T cell receptor (beta chain). No antigen is known for it. Through a sample-barcoded 5' primer and a J-beta primer mix, a second PCR was run for roughly 6 to 12 cycles. TCRdb redid the calling of the 5' RACE reads with MiXCR, one entry per CDR3 protein. The sample consists of roughly 680,000 distinct CDR3 sequences, over 20% of them appearing once. This entry belongs to a study of blood T cells in healthy people across ages. Study outcomes and limitations: Possibly, changes in expanded clonotypes were confounded because donor CMV status was unknown.

This CDR3 region has 13 residues. V usage is TRBV12-3 or TRBV12-4 and J usage is TRBJ2-5; D not resolved. The J call may be incorrect, as the DNA end agrees better with TRBJ2-7. Sequenced: blood. The source is a man between 65 and 79 years old in good health. CDR3 nucleotide sequence: TGTGCCAGCTCTCTTTCTAGGGTCTACGAGCAGTACTTC. It translates to CASSLSRVYEQYF.